This T cell receptor beta chain appears in the sequencing data of a study of persistence of HIV-infected CD4 T cells. Study in general: Median time on suppressive ART was around 8 years.

Per the germline V gene, CDR1 is SEHNR and CDR2 is FQNEAQ (reference sequence). The CDR3 length is 12 residues. V lost 5 bases and J lost 4, with 6 bases in between. This clone has more than one count but fewer than ten. Its antigen is currently unknown. Overlapping HIV-1 Gag 15-mer peptides at about 1 ug per peptide per mL were used. Memory cells lacking CD40L and CD69 with high CD45RO were sorted. Study findings and constraints: TCRbeta richness was lower in CMV- and Gag-responding cells than in anti-CD3/anti-CD28-responding cells.

The libraries were made with immunoSEQ version 4 in survey mode. Method: immunoSEQ multiplex PCR; TCRdb's copy keeps in-frame clones and lacks some. The sample records roughly 60,000 clones, about four fifths being singletons. The receptor's source is an adult man with HIV who was CMV-seropositive. The source was CD4+ T cells sorted from PBMCs after roughly 18-hour stimulation, collected from a patient who received antiretroviral therapy. The rearrangement joins TRBV7-9 to TRBJ2-1; D is ambiguous. The CDR3 reads CASSPNYNEQFF. The CDR3 DNA follows: TGTGCCAGCAGCCCGAATTACAATGAGCAGTTCTTC.